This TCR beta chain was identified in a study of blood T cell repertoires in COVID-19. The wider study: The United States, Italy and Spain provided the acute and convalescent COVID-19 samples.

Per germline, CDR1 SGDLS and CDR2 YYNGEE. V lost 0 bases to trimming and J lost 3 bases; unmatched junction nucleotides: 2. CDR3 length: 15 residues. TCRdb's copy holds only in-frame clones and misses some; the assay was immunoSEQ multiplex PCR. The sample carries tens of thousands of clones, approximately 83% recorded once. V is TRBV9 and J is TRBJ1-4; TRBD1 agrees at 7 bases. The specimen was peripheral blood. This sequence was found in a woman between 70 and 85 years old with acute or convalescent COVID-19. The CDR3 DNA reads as TGTGCCAGCAGCGTAGAGGGACAGTCTAATGAAAAACTGTTTTTT. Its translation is CASSVEGQSNEKLFF.